The T cell receptor beta chain under discussion was sequenced for a study of blood T cell repertoires in COVID-19. For the study at large: Sites across the United States, Italy and Spain contributed samples from acute and convalescent COVID-19.

V gave up 5 bases and J gave up 2 bases, with 11 bases separating them. Per germline, CDR1 SGHNT and CDR2 YYREEE (reference sequence). The CDR3 covers 13 residues. TCRdb's table, derived via immunoSEQ multiplex PCR, lists solely in-frame clones and lacks some. The sample includes fewer than 200,000 clones, under 85% seen only once; the top ten take around 6.8%. Material for sequencing was peripheral blood. This chain connects TRBV5-4 to TRBJ2-7; tentative D call: TRBD1 (5 bases). This TCR came from a human donor in a cohort sampled during active COVID-19. The CDR3 DNA reads TGTGCCAGCAGTATAGGGGCTACCTACGAGCAGTACTTC. Amino acids: CASSIGATYEQYF.